This T cell receptor (beta chain) is drawn from a study of CD8 T cells in ankylosing spondylitis (dated by TCRdb to 2016 to 2017). Background on the whole study: T cell receptor beta repertoires were profiled in healthy donors and ankylosing spondylitis patients so that disease-linked TCR variants could be found. Peripheral blood samples were taken, and synovial fluid was additionally collected from ankylosing spondylitis patients. The full study cohort comprised around 25 ankylosing spondylitis patients and around 100 healthy donors. General findings and caveats noted by the study authors: In peripheral blood, the disease-linked clones were found at relatively low frequencies and had a CD8+ phenotype. The disease-linked clones were reported as significantly enriched in matched synovial fluid samples from ankylosing spondylitis patients. Some TCR beta motif variants had previously been reported in synovial fluid and blood of reactive arthritis patients, which suggested common disease-initiation mechanisms. A TCR beta motif made up of eight or nine highly homologous amino acid variants appeared to be characteristic of blood from ankylosing spondylitis patients.

The sample holds many counts of this clonotype. Its antigen target is currently unknown. No quality values exist for individual bases; no much larger clone is one base distant. The CDR1 and CDR2 encoded by the germline V gene (reference sequence) are MNHEY and SMNVEV. Its CDR3 holds 15 amino acids, cysteine through phenylalanine. Of the read, only the CDR3 DNA is kept; its 45 bases are in frame from base 1. Trimming removed 4 bases from V and 4 bases from J; the gene matches leave 5 bases unexplained. Sequencing was performed on an Illumina HiSeq 2500. Quantitative 5'-RACE with molecular barcodes was the method used to prepare the TCR beta libraries. In the source study's methods: A new computational method, built on a probabilistic model of VDJ rearrangement, was used to identify disease-linked TCR variants. TCRdb took the public reads, trimmed them with fastp at Q25, ran MiXCR for clone calling and kept in-frame beta chains. Rows with a matching CDR3 protein are joined into one entry that keeps the most common DNA and genes. TCRdb, not the authors, supplied the V and J calls. The sample table shows 200,000 or so distinct CDR3 sequences, and about 20% are seen once. The ten largest clones represent around 4% of the sample.

Material for sequencing was blood, either unsorted or a sorted T cell fraction (not recorded which). The chain was built from TRBV27 and TRBJ2-2; TRBD1 agrees with 8 junctional bases. The TCR sequence derives from a male donor aged 5-30 years with ankylosing spondylitis or in good health (not recorded which). Donor details come from another sample of the same person, matched by shared clones. The nucleotide sequence reads as follows: TGTGCCAGCAGTTCCAGGGGGCAGGGCACCGGGGAGCTGTTTTTT. This sequence encodes CASSSRGQGTGELFF.